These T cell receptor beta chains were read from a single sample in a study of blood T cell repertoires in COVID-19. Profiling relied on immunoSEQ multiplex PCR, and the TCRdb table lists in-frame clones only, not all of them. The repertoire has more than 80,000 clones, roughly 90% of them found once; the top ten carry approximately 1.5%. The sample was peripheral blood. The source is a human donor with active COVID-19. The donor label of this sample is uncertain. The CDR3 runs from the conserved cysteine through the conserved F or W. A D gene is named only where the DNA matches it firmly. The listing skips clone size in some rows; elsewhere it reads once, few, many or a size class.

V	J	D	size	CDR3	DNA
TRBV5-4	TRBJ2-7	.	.	CASSLAARGPDYEQYF	TGTGCCAGCAGCTTGGCTGCGCGGGGGCCGGACTACGAGCAGTACTTC
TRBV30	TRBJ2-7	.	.	CAWAQAREQYF	TGTGCCTGGGCACAGGCTCGGGAGCAGTACTTC
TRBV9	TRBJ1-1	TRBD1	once	CASSVEGDRGLAFF	TGTGCCAGCAGCGTAGAGGGAGACAGGGGATTGGCTTTCTTT
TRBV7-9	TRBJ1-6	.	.	CASSPSPGSYNSPLHF	TGTGCCAGCAGCCCGTCTCCGGGCTCCTATAATTCACCCCTCCACTTT
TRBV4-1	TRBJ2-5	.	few	CASSQASGLQETQYF	TGCGCCAGCAGCCAAGCCAGCGGGTTACAAGAGACCCAGTACTTC
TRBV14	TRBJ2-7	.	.	CASSQRVGNSYEQYF	TGTGCCAGCAGCCAACGGGTCGGGAACTCCTACGAGCAGTACTTC
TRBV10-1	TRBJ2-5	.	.	CASSEWPAGQETQYF	TGCGCCAGCAGTGAGTGGCCCGCAGGCCAAGAGACCCAGTACTTC
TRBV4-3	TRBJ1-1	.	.	CASSQERGESTEAFF	TGCGCCAGCAGCCAAGAACGGGGGGAGAGCACTGAAGCTTTCTTT
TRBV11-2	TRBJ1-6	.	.	CASSLVRQANSPLHF	TGTGCCAGCAGCTTAGTGAGACAGGCCAATTCACCCCTCCACTTT
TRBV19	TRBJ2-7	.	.	CASSIVVGSYEQYF	TGTGCCAGTAGTATAGTTGTCGGCTCCTACGAGCAGTACTTC
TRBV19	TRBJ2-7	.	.	CASSPLRRGDSYEQYF	TGTGCCAGTAGTCCACTACGCAGGGGGGACTCCTACGAGCAGTACTTC
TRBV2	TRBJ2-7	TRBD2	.	CASSDGVGGGVFSEQYF	TGTGCCAGCAGTGATGGGGTCGGCGGGGGGGTTTTCTCCGAGCAGTACTTC
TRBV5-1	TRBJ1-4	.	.	CASSPSANEKLFF	TGCGCCAGCAGCCCCTCTGCTAATGAAAAACTGTTTTTT
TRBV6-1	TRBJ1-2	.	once	CASSEMGGEGTGYGYTF	TGTGCCAGCAGTGAGATGGGTGGGGAGGGGACTGGCTATGGCTACACCTTC
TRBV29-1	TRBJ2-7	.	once	CSVTGYGTNYEQYF	TGCAGCGTGACAGGTTACGGGACTAACTACGAGCAGTACTTC
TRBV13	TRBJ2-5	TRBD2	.	CASSHIAGGLAGDQETQYF	TGTGCCAGCAGCCACATCGCCGGGGGGCTAGCGGGGGATCAAGAGACCCAGTACTTC
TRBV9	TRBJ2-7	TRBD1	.	CASSGQVSYEQYF	TGTGCCAGCAGTGGACAGGTTTCCTACGAGCAGTACTTC
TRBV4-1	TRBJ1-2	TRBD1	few	CASSQGTGGLISYGYTF	TGCGCCAGCAGCCAGGGGACAGGGGGCCTCATTTCCTATGGCTACACCTTC
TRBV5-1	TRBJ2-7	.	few	CASSLFPGTPSSYEQYF	TGCGCCAGCAGCCTCTTTCCCGGGACTCCAAGCTCCTACGAGCAGTACTTC